These T cell receptor beta chains were read from a single sample in a study of PD-L1 blockade in urothelial cancer. Sequencing used immunoSEQ multiplex PCR; TCRdb keeps in-frame clones, though not all of them. The sample contains approximately 100,000 clones, around 85% of which appear only once. Sequencing was performed on PBMCs, taken around atezolizumab (anti-PD-L1) treatment. The receptors stem from a man over 45 with urothelial cancer. Both conserved end residues are part of each CDR3. A D gene is named only where the DNA matches it firmly. Clone sizes are given selectively: once, few, many, or a class where the clone is expanded.

clone_size d_call j_call v_call cdr3_aa cdr3_nt
. . TRBJ2-6 TRBV5-5 CASSLRRIPSGANVLTF TGTGCCAGCAGCTTGCGCAGGATTCCCTCTGGGGCCAACGTCCTGACTTTC
. TRBD2 TRBJ2-3 TRBV7-2 CASSLRTSGRAQYF TGTGCCAGCAGCTTAAGGACTAGCGGGAGGGCGCAGTATTTT
. . TRBJ2-7 TRBV28 CATYAGVREQYF TGTGCCACCTACGCCGGGGTGCGGGAGCAGTACTTC
. . TRBJ1-3 TRBV6-6 CASRGSGNTIYF TGTGCCAGTAGGGGTTCTGGAAACACCATATATTTT
. . TRBJ2-2 TRBV6-5 CASSLTVTGELFF TGTGCCAGCAGCCTAACAGTCACCGGGGAGCTGTTTTTT
. . TRBJ2-1 TRBV5-1 CASCRDIGANEQFF TGCGCCAGCTGCCGGGACATCGGCGCCAATGAGCAGTTCTTC
. . TRBJ2-3 TRBV2 CASRIAVLVTDTQYF TGTGCCAGCAGGATAGCGGTTTTGGTCACAGATACGCAGTATTTT
. TRBD2 TRBJ2-5 TRBV5-1 CASSLLAGGQETQYF TGCGCCAGCAGCCTACTAGCGGGAGGGCAAGAGACCCAGTACTTC
. . TRBJ1-5 TRBV30 CAWREKGGVQPQHF TGTGCCTGGAGAGAAAAGGGAGGGGTTCAGCCCCAGCATTTT
. . TRBJ2-7 TRBV4-1 CASSQETSYEQYF TGCGCCAGCAGCCAAGAGACTAGCTACGAGCAGTACTTC
many . TRBJ2-1 TRBV7-2 CASSLLAIEQFF TGTGCCAGCAGCTTACTAGCGATTGAGCAGTTCTTC
few TRBD1 TRBJ1-6 TRBV4-1 CASSLRDRVESPLHF TGCGCCAGCAGCCTTAGAGACAGGGTTGAGTCACCCCTCCACTTT
. . TRBJ2-5 TRBV11-2 CASSLSAGRAETQYF TGTGCCAGCAGCTTAAGCGCGGGGCGGGCGGAGACCCAGTACTTC
once TRBD2 TRBJ2-1 TRBV18 CASSPTSGLHNEQFF TGTGCCAGCTCTCCGACTAGCGGGTTACACAATGAGCAGTTCTTC
. TRBD2 TRBJ2-2 TRBV5-4 CASSVLAGRNTGELFF TGTGCCAGCAGCGTTCTAGCGGGCCGAAACACCGGGGAGCTGTTTTTT
. TRBD2 TRBJ2-7 TRBV19 CASSLTSGSSYEQYF TGTGCCAGTAGCCTGACTAGCGGGAGCTCCTACGAGCAGTACTTC
. . TRBJ2-4 TRBV21-1 CASSKPDIQYF TGTGCCAGCAGCAAGCCGGACATTCAGTACTTC
. TRBD2 TRBJ2-1 TRBV19 CASSQSWLAGLMYNEQFF TGTGCCAGTAGTCAATCTTGGCTAGCGGGACTTATGTACAATGAGCAGTTCTTC
. TRBD2 TRBJ2-7 TRBV18 CASSPSRERGSEQYF TGTGCCAGCTCACCTTCCCGGGAGCGGGGAAGCGAGCAGTACTTC
. TRBD1 TRBJ2-1 TRBV15 CATSRTGTDNEQFF TGTGCCACCAGCAGAACCGGGACAGATAATGAGCAGTTCTTC
. TRBD1 TRBJ2-7 TRBV7-8 CASSARQGSSYEQYF TGTGCCAGCAGCGCCCGACAGGGAAGCTCCTACGAGCAGTACTTC
. . TRBJ1-4 TRBV5-4 CASSQAQGTTNEKLFF TGTGCCAGCAGCCAGGCTCAGGGGACAACTAATGAAAAACTGTTTTTT
. . TRBJ2-1 TRBV19 CASSIVVTGKGERFF TGTGCCAGTAGTATAGTGGTAACAGGGAAAGGGGAGCGGTTCTTC